The rows below give T cell receptor beta chains drawn from one sample of a study of blood T cell repertoires in COVID-19. The method was immunoSEQ multiplex PCR; TCRdb's version includes in-frame clones alone and lacks a portion of them. Of roughly 180,000 clones in the sample, about 88% were seen once. Sequences were obtained from peripheral blood. The receptors here all came from a woman in her 30s with active or convalescent COVID-19. Each CDR3 is given with its conserved first and last residue. Fields, in order: J gene, D gene, clone size, CDR3 length, V gene, CDR3 DNA, CDR3 protein. D genes are given only for firm matches. Rows give clone size only sometimes, using once, few, many, or a class for an expanded clone.

TRBJ2-1 | - | - | 16 | TRBV27 | TGTGCCAGCAGTCCCCGCGCAGGGGCGAGTAGCAATGAGCAGTTCTTC | CASSPRAGASSNEQFF
TRBJ1-1 | - | - | 15 | TRBV28 | TGTGCCAGCACTTTCCGAGGTCCAGCAAACACTGAAGCTTTCTTT | CASTFRGPANTEAFF
TRBJ2-1 | - | once | 14 | TRBV5-4 | TGTGCCAGCAGCGGGGCGGTTTCCTACAATGAGCAGTTCTTC | CASSGAVSYNEQFF
TRBJ2-7 | TRBD2 | few | 15 | TRBV5-6 | TGTGCCAGCAGCTTGCCGGGACTAGCAAAGTACGAGCAGTACTTC | CASSLPGLAKYEQYF
TRBJ1-1 | TRBD1 | - | 14 | TRBV25-1 | TGTGCCAGCAGTGTTGGACAGGGGGCAGTAGGAGCTTTCTTT | CASSVGQGAVGAFF
TRBJ1-5 | - | few | 12 | TRBV6-2/TRBV6-3 | TGTGCCAGCAGTTTAGTTAATCAGCCCCAGCATTTT | CASSLVNQPQHF
TRBJ2-3 | - | - | 18 | TRBV21-1 | TGTGCCAGCAGCAAAGATGTAGTCCAGGGGGCGGCCACAGATACGCAGTATTTT | CASSKDVVQGAATDTQYF
TRBJ2-2 | TRBD2 | - | 17 | TRBV19 | TGTGCCAGTAGTATCCCGACGACTAGCGGGAACACCGGGGAGCTGTTTTTT | CASSIPTTSGNTGELFF
TRBJ2-1 | TRBD2 | - | 15 | TRBV20-1 | TGCAGTGCTATTGAACCGGGACTAGGAGGCAATGAGCAGTTCTTC | CSAIEPGLGGNEQFF
TRBJ2-5 | - | - | 13 | TRBV6-6 | TGTGCCAGCAGCGACAGGTTCCAAGAGACCCAGTACTTC | CASSDRFQETQYF
TRBJ1-6 | - | - | 15 | TRBV19 | TGTGCCAGTAGTATACCGACAGCGGGGGGTTCACCCCTCCACTTT | CASSIPTAGGSPLHF
TRBJ1-2 | - | - | 13 | TRBV28 | TGTGCCAGCAGACAGCTGGGCCTTTATGGCTACACCTTC | CASRQLGLYGYTF
TRBJ1-1 | TRBD1 | once | 16 | TRBV18 | TGTGCCAGCTCACCTAGACAGGGAGTCATGAACACTGAAGCTTTCTTT | CASSPRQGVMNTEAFF
TRBJ2-1 | TRBD2 | - | 13 | TRBV9 | TGTGCCAGCAGCATACTAGCGGGAGGTCCCCGGTTCTTC | CASSILAGGPRFF
TRBJ2-5 | - | - | 13 | TRBV3-1/TRBV3-2 | TGTGCCAGCAGCCAGGAGTATGCAGAGACCCAGTACTTC | CASSQEYAETQYF
TRBJ1-2 | - | - | 14 | TRBV10-1 | TGCGCCAGCAGTCCGGGATATGTGAACTATGGCTACACCTTC | CASSPGYVNYGYTF
TRBJ1-2 | - | once | 10 | TRBV29-1 | TGCAGCGACCTACGAGATGGCTACACCTTC | CSDLRDGYTF
TRBJ1-6 | TRBD1 | - | 14 | TRBV5-4 | TGTGCCAGCAGCTGGGACAGCTATAATTCACCCCTCCACTTT | CASSWDSYNSPLHF
TRBJ1-2 | - | - | 14 | TRBV5-1 | TGCGCCAGCAGCCCAGGGGCTTCTAACTATGGCTACACCTTC | CASSPGASNYGYTF
TRBJ2-7 | - | - | 12 | TRBV24-1 | TGTGCCACCAGTGAACTTATACGGGAGCAGTACTTC | CATSELIREQYF
TRBJ1-3 | - | - | 15 | TRBV13 | TGTGCCAGCAGCTTAGGCGGGAGCTCTGGAAACACCATATATTTT | CASSLGGSSGNTIYF
TRBJ1-5 | TRBD1 | - | 17 | TRBV2 | TGTGCCAGCAGTCATGAAAGGACAGGGGCTAGCAATCAGCCCCAGCATTTT | CASSHERTGASNQPQHF
TRBJ2-7 | TRBD1 | - | 14 | TRBV11-3 | TGTGCCAGCAGCCTCGACAGGGCAGCCTACGAGCAGTACTTC | CASSLDRAAYEQYF